This TCR beta chain was recovered during a study of cytomegalovirus exposure and HLA in healthy donors. Findings and caveats of the study: Highly shared variants forming one cluster were likely a sequencing artifact. A link between a missense DCLRE1C variant and TCR beta V- and J-gene trimming emerged from a later analysis.

Both 60 Vbeta primers and 13 Jbeta primers went into the PCR. As originally analysed: In a later analysis, of some 80 million unique beta chains, about 12 million appeared in at least two donors. TCRdb's table, derived via immunoSEQ multiplex PCR, lists solely in-frame clones and lacks some. Clonal size and the V and J genes are those of that table, whereas D and trimming came from the DNA. Of roughly 110,000 clones in the sample, 77% were seen once. Germline loops: CDR1 LNHDA, CDR2 SQIVND (reference sequence). The CDR3 is 14 amino acids. V was shortened by 5 bases and J by 4 bases, with 11 bases between the two germline ends. With respect to this clone: Its antigen is not known.

The genes are TRBV19 and TRBJ2-2, with a possible D match to TRBD2 (5 bases). The sequence was collected from a middle-aged man in good health and CMV-seropositive. Material for sequencing was PBMCs. In DNA form, the CDR3 reads TGTGCCAGTAGTCTTCTCGGGATCACCGGGGAGCTGTTTTTT. Its translation: CASSLLGITGELFF.